These 15 T cell receptor beta chains were all obtained from the same sample, sequenced in a study of glioma-infiltrating T cells. The iRepertoire nested amplicon-rescue multiplex PCR amplified TCR alpha and beta CDR3s from RNA. TCRdb passed the multiplex PCR reads through MiXCR, listing each CDR3 protein once. The sample records more than 100,000 distinct CDR3 sequences, about 28% being singletons. Specimen: glioma tissue, nonneoplastic brain tissue, or PBMCs (not recorded which). The source of these receptors is a human donor with low-grade glioma or glioblastoma, undergoing nonglioma brain surgery, or in good health (not recorded which).

On this clonotype: This may arise from a read error, as a much more abundant clone is one base away. The chain couples TRBV7-6 to TRBJ2-5; 9 nucleotides agree with TRBD2. CDR1 SGHVS and CDR2 FNYEAQ come from the germline V gene. The CDR3 loop spans 16 amino acids. The CDR3: CASSAVPGLATQTQYF. CDR3 in DNA: TGTGCTAGCAGCGCGGTTCCAGGACTAGCGACACAGACCCAGTACTTC. Combining the CDR3 with reference TRBV7-6 and TRBJ2-5 gives the whole variable domain GAGVSQSPRYKVTKRGQDVALRCDPISGHVSLYWYRQALGQGPEFLTYFNYEAQQDKSGLPNDRFSAERPEGSISTLTIQRTEQRDSAMYRCASSAVPGLATQTQYFGPGTRLLVL.

This clonotype was recorded many times. This rearrangement joins TRBV7-2 to TRBJ2-3; D not resolved. CDR1 and CDR2 (germline): SGHTA, FQGNSA. The CDR3 runs 13 residues. V shed 11 bases and J shed 2 bases, with 14 bases lying between them. CDR3 sequence reads: CAGRAFVTDTQYF. CDR3 nucleotide sequence: TGTGCCGGCCGGGCGTTCGTCACAGATACGCAGTATTTT.

V is TRBV5-1 and J is TRBJ2-1; 8 bases match TRBD1. Germline V gene lookup returns CDR1 SGHRS and CDR2 YFSETQ. V shed 10 bases, J shed 7 bases, and the junction held 10 bases outside the gene matches. The CDR3 has 13 amino acids. CDR3 protein: CAGGQGGNNEQFF. The CDR3, as DNA: TGCGCCGGCGGACAGGGAGGAAATAATGAGCAGTTCTTC. The full variable domain, with the rest looked up from reference TRBV5-1 and TRBJ2-1, is KAGVTQTPRYLIKTRGQQVTLSCSPISGHRSVSWYQQTPGQGLQFLFEYFSETQRNKGNFPGRFSGRQFSNSRSEMNVSTLELGDSALYLCAGGQGGNNEQFFGPGTRLTVL.

By share, this clonotype ranks as medium-sized. The gene calls are TRBV27 and TRBJ2-3; a weak D match, TRBD2 (6 bases). The germline gives CDR1 MNHEY, CDR2 SMNVEV (reference sequence). The CDR3 is 12 residues long. V was cut by 5 bases and J by 10 bases, with 13 bases left in between. The CDR3 DNA reads TGTGCCAGCAGTCTGTCGCGGGATCCGCAGTATTTT. As protein: CASSLSRDPQYF.

The table lists this clonotype with many counts. This chain connects TRBV6-1 to TRBJ2-5, with D tentatively TRBD2 (6 bases). CDR3 length equals 13 residues. Deletions cut 5 bases from V and 2 bases from J, with 9 bases between. CDR1 and CDR2 from the germline V gene are MNHNS and SASEGT. CDR3 region: CASSWGEQETQYF. CDR3 nucleotide sequence: TGTGCCAGCAGTTGGGGGGAACAAGAGACCCAGTACTTC.

This clonotype has ten or more counts. This chain connects TRBV25-1 to TRBJ2-3; D ambiguous. In germline, CDR1 is MGHDK, CDR2 SYGVNS. Deletions cut 8 bases from V and 6 bases from J, with 12 bases between. The CDR3 runs to 12 residues. The CDR3 here is CASSRPGDTQYF. The CDR3 DNA follows: TGTGCCAGCTCTCGTCCCGGGGATACGCAGTATTTT.

This clonotype was seen a handful of times. This chain uses TRBV3-1 with TRBJ1-1, with a weak D call TRBD1 (5 bases). The germline V gene encodes CDR1 LGHDT and CDR2 YNNKEL (reference sequence). The length of the CDR3 is 12 residues. V shed 5 bases and J shed 3 bases, with 7 bases lying between them. The CDR3 spells CASSDSYTEAFF. CDR3 bases: TGTGCCAGCAGCGACAGTTACACTGAAGCTTTCTTT.

This clonotype was observed at least ten times. This chain's CDR3 is CASSPIWNLREQYF. The CDR3 DNA reads as TGTGCCAGCTCACCGATCTGGAACCTACGAGAGCAGTACTTC. The chain recombines TRBV18 with TRBJ2-7, with unresolved D. V shed 3 bases and J shed 7 bases, with 16 bases lying between them. Germline CDR1 is KGHSH and CDR2 is LQKENI. The CDR3 totals 14 residues.

This sequence joins TRBV29-1 and TRBJ2-1; tentatively, D is TRBD2 (7 bases). CDR1 and CDR2 (germline): SQVTM, ANQGSEA. The length of the CDR3 is 12 residues. Trimming pared 7 bases from V and 10 bases from J, leaving 17 bases between. The CDR3 here is CSALGGGEEQFF. CDR3 nucleotide sequence: TGCAGCGCCCTAGGGGGGGGCGAGGAGCAGTTCTTC.

This clonotype was seen only a few times. This chain joins TRBV29-1 and TRBJ2-1, with D possibly TRBD2 on 7 matching bases. Germline CDR1 and CDR2: SQVTM and ANQGSEA. The length of the CDR3 is 13 residues. Between the trimmed V and J ends, which lost 4 bases and 6 bases, there was a span of 13 bases. As DNA, the CDR3 is TGCAGCGTTGGGGCGGGGGCCATCAATGAGCAGTTCTTC. Translated, it gives CSVGAGAINEQFF.

This clonotype was counted many times. J is TRBJ1-2 and V is TRBV6-1; 7 bases are a match to TRBD1. Germline lookup yields CDR1 MNHNS and CDR2 SASEGT. This CDR3 has 14 amino acids. The J segment lost 4 bases and the V segment lost 6 bases, leaving 8 bases of the junction unmatched. CDR3 region: CASSRVSGGYGYTF. CDR3 in DNA: TGTGCCAGCAGCCGTGTTTCAGGGGGCTATGGCTACACCTTC.

There are a few counts of this clonotype. The rearrangement links TRBV12-3 or TRBV12-4 to TRBJ2-1; either TRBD1 or TRBD2 may supply D (5 bases each). The CDR3 contains 15 residues. Between the trimmed V and J ends, which lost 4 bases and 7 bases, there was a span of 17 bases. CDR3 in amino acids: CASSSGQVGVNEQFF. Written as DNA, the CDR3 is TGTGCCAGCAGTTCGGGGCAGGTCGGAGTAAATGAGCAGTTCTTC.

As concerns this clonotype: An end of the junction does not agree with germline; a read error may underlie this. The V and J genes are TRBV20-1 and TRBJ1-1; D uncertain. Germline-derived CDR1 and CDR2 are DFQATT and SNEGSKA (reference sequence). The CDR3 is made up of 16 amino acids. The CDR3 coding sequence is TGCAGTTCTAGAGGTGGGAGGTGGGCAGCGAACACTGAAGCTTTCTTT. It encodes CSSRGGRWAANTEAFF.

This clonotype occurred many times. The V call is TRBV18, the J call TRBJ1-1; TRBD1 aligns across 7 bases. The CDR3 covers 13 residues. V shed 3 bases, J shed 10 bases, and the junction held 8 bases outside the gene matches. Germline V CDR1 and CDR2: KGHSH, LQKENI. The CDR3 reads CASSPGQDGRAFF. CDR3 nucleotide sequence: TGTGCCAGCTCACCTGGACAGGATGGGCGAGCTTTCTTT.

This clonotype was seen more than once but under ten times. Given a much more abundant clone one base away, this may be a read error. The chain carries TRBV10-3 and TRBJ1-1; 9 bases fit TRBD1. Germline assignment: CDR1 ENHRY and CDR2 SYGVKD. This CDR3 contains 14 residues. The CDR3 coding sequence is TGTGCCATCTCTGGGGGACAGGGTATCACTGAAGCTTTATTT. The encoded protein is CAISGGQGITEALF.